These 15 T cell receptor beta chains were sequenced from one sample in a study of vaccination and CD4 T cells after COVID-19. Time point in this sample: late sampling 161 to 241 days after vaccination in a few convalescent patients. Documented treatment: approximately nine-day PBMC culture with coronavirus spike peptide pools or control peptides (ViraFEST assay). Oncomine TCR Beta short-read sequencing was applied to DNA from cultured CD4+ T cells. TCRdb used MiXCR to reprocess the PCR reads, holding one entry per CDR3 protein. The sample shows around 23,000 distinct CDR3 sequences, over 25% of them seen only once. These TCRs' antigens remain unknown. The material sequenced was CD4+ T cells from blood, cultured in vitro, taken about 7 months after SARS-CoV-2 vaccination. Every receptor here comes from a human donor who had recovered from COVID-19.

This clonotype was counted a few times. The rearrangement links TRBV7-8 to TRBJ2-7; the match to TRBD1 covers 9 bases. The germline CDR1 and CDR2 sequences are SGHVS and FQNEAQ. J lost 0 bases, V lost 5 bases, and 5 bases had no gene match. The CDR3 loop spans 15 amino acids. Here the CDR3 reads CASSGRDRASYEQYF. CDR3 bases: TGTGCCAGCAGCGGGCGGGACAGGGCCTCCTACGAGCAGTACTTC.

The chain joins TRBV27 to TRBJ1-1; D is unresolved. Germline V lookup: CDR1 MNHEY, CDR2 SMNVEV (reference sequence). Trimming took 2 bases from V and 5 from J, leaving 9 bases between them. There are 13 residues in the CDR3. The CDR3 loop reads CASSLNGQTEAFF. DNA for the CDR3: TGTGCCAGCAGTTTAAATGGGCAGACTGAAGCTTTCTTT.

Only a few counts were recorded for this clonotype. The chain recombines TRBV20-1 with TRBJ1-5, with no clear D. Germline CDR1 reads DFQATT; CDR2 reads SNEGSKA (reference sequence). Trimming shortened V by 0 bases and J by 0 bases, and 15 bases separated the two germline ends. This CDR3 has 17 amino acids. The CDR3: CSARDELGSYSNQPQHF. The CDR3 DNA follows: TGCAGTGCTAGAGATGAGCTGGGCAGTTATAGCAATCAGCCCCAGCATTTT.

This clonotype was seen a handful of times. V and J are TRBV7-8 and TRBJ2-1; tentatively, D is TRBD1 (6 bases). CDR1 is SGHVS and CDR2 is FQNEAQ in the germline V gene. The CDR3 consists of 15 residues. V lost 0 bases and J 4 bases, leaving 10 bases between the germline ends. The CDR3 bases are TGTGCCAGCAGCTTAGCCCGGGACACGTACAATGAGCAGTTCTTC. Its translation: CASSLARDTYNEQFF.

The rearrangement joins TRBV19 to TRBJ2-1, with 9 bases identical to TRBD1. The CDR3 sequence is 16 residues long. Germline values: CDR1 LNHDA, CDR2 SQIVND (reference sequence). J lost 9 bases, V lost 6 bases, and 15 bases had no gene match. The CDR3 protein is CASSPGPGTGSSEQFF. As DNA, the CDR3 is TGTGCCAGTAGCCCAGGGCCCGGGACAGGGTCTTCTGAGCAGTTCTTC.

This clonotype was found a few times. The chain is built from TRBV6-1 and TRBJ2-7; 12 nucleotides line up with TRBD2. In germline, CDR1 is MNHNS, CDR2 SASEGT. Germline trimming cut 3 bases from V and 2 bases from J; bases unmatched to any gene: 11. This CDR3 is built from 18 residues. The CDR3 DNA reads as TGTGCCAGCAGTGAGTCCCTAGCGGGGGGGGAGCCAGCCTACGAGCAGTACTTC. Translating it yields CASSESLAGGEPAYEQYF.

CDR3 sequence (DNA): TGCAGTGCTAGAGGCGGGGGCGTAGGGACCGGGGAGCTGTTTTTT. It codes for CSARGGGVGTGELFF. This sequence joins TRBV20-1 and TRBJ2-2, with a possible D match to TRBD2 (7 bases). The CDR3 is 15 residues long. Looked up from germline, CDR1 is DFQATT and CDR2 is SNEGSKA (reference sequence). V lost 1 base and J lost 5, with 14 bases in between.

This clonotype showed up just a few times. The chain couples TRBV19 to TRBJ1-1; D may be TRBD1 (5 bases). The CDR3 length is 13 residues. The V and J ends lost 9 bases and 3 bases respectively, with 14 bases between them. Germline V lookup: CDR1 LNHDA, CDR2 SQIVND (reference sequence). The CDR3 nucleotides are TGTGCCAGGCCCCAGGGTCCTGACACTGAAGCTTTCTTT. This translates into CARPQGPDTEAFF.

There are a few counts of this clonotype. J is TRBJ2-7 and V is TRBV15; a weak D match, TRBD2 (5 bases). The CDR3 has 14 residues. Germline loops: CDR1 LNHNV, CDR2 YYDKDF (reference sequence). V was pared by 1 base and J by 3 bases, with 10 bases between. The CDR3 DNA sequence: TGTGCCACCAGCAGAGGAGGGAGCTTCTACGAGCAGTACTTC. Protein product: CATSRGGSFYEQYF.

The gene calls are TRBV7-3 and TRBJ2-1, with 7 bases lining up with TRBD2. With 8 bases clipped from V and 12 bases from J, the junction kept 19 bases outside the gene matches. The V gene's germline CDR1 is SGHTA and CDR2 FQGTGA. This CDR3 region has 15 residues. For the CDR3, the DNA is TGTGCCAGCCAAGCTAGGGGAGGGATGGGGCAACGGCAGTTCTTC. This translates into CASQARGGMGQRQFF. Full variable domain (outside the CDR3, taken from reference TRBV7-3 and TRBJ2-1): GAGVSQTPSNKVTEKGKYVELRCDPISGHTALYWYRQSLGQGPEFLIYFQGTGAADDSGLPNDRFFAVRPEGSVSTLKIQRTERGDSAVYLCASQARGGMGQRQFFGPGTRLTVL.

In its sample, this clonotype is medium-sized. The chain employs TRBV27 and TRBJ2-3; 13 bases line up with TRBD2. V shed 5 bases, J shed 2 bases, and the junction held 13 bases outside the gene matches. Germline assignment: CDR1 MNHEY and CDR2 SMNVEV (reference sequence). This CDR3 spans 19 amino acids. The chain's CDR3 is CASSPTGWTSGGITDTQYF. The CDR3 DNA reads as TGTGCCAGCAGTCCAACAGGATGGACTAGCGGGGGTATCACAGATACGCAGTATTTT.

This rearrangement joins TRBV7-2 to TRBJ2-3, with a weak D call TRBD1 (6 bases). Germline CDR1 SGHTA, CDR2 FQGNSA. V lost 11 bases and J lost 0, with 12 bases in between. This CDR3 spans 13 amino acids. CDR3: CAGTTGSTDTQYF. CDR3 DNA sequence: TGTGCCGGCACAACAGGGAGCACAGATACGCAGTATTTT. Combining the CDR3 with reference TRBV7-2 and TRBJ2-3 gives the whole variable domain GAGVSQSPSNKVTEKGKDVELRCDPISGHTALYWYRQSLGQGLEFLIYFQGNSAPDKSGLPSDRFSAERTGGSVSTLTIQRTQQEDSAVYLCAGTTGSTDTQYFGPGTRLTVL.

The CDR3 reads CASSQFRGTEAFF. The CDR3 nucleotides read TGCGCCAGCAGCCAATTTAGGGGAACTGAAGCTTTCTTT. The chain uses TRBV4-3 and TRBJ1-1; TRBD1 is a possible D gene (5 bases). This CDR3 comprises 13 residues. Trimming took off 2 bases at V and 5 bases at J, with 9 bases between the two ends. Germline V gives CDR1 LGHNA, CDR2 YSLEER.

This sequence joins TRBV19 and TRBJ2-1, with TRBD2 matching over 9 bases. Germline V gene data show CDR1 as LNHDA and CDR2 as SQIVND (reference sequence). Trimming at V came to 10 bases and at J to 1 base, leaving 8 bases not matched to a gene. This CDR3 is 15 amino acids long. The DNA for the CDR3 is TGTGCCACCCGCTTAGCGGGAGCGTCCTACAATGAGCAGTTCTTC. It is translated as CATRLAGASYNEQFF.

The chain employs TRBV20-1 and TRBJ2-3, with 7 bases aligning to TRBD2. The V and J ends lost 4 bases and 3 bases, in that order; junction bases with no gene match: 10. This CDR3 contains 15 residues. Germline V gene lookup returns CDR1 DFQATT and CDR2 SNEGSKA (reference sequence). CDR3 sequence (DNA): TGCAGTGCTAACCCACTCGCGGGGGTAACAGATACGCAGTATTTT. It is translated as CSANPLAGVTDTQYF.